This T cell receptor beta chain originates from a study of T-cell memory formation after mild COVID-19. V was cut by 4 bases and J by 5 bases, with 11 bases left in between. The CDR3 covers 13 residues. Study-wide results and limits: Of the contracting clones, CD4+ ones lay mainly in CM and EM, and CD8+ ones in EMRA. Several responding clones turned up in pre-infection memory, indicating that cross-reactive memory may have taken part.

5'RACE primed at constant segments yielded TCR alpha and TCR beta cDNA libraries bearing sample barcodes and UMIs. TCRdb re-called the 5' RACE reads with MiXCR, one entry per CDR3 protein. The sample yields about 620,000 distinct CDR3 sequences, more than 15% seen once. A note on this clonotype: What it recognizes is unknown.

This sequence joins TRBV12-3 or TRBV12-4 and TRBJ2-5, with a possible D match to TRBD1 (5 bases). Input material: PBMCs or a T cell subset sorted from them (not recorded which). The TCR sequence derives from an adult woman who had mild COVID-19 (a few samples of this study predate the infection). Cell type and time point are not known. CDR3: CASSYRPGETQYF. DNA of the CDR3: TGTGCCAGCAGTTACAGGCCAGGGGAGACCCAGTACTTC.